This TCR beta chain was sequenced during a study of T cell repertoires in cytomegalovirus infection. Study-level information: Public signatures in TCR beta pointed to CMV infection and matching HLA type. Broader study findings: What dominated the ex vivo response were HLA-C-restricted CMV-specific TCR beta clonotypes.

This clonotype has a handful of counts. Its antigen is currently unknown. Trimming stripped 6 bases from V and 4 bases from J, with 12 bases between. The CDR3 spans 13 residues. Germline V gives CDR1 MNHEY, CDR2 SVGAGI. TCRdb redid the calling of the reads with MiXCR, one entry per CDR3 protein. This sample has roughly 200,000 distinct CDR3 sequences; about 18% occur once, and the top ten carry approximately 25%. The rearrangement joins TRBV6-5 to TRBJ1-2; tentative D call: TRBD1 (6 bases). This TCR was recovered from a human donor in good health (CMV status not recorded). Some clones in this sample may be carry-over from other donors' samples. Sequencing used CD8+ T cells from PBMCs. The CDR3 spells CASREGTSYGYTF. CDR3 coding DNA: TGTGCCAGCAGGGAGGGGACAAGCTATGGCTACACCTTC.